This TCR beta chain is drawn from a study of neurological immune-mediated disorders. General study results and limits: It was HTLV-1-associated myelopathy that showed the most TCR clonal expansion, while multiple sclerosis showed the least, falling below healthy controls.

The sample's time point: longitudinal time-point 2. It was by 5'RACE with 10-nucleotide random UMIs that the cDNA was made. Every sequencing run produced over 160 million TCR-beta sequences, and the sequences from any one run covered 15-18 subjects. TCRdb recomputed calls from the 5' RACE reads with MiXCR, one row per CDR3 protein. Among about 90,000 distinct CDR3 sequences listed, roughly 13% were seen once. Trimming took off 5 bases at V and 1 base at J, with 8 bases between the two ends. Germline V gene data show CDR1 as SGHTA and CDR2 as FQGTGA. The CDR3 sequence is 13 residues long. In this sample, this clonotype turned up many times. Antigen specificity is unknown.

The material sequenced was PBMCs. The receptor was isolated from a female donor with HTLV-1-associated myelopathy (HAM/TSP). V gene TRBV7-3 combines with J gene TRBJ1-1; possibly TRBD1 for D (5 bases). The CDR3 DNA reads TGTGCCAGCAGCCCCGGGGGGAACACTGAAGCTTTCTTT. This codes for CASSPGGNTEAFF. Full variable domain (outside the CDR3, taken from reference TRBV7-3 and TRBJ1-1): GAGVSQTPSNKVTEKGKYVELRCDPISGHTALYWYRQSLGQGPEFLIYFQGTGAADDSGLPNDRFFAVRPEGSVSTLKIQRTERGDSAVYLCASSPGGNTEAFFGQGTRLTVV.